This T cell receptor beta chain is from a study of cytomegalovirus exposure and HLA in healthy donors. A 120-subject validation cohort, separate from the approximately 610-subject first cohort, supplied the donors. The table came from immunoSEQ multiplex PCR; TCRdb's copy has only in-frame clones and leaves some out. The repertoire holds 100,000 to 150,000 clones, with 89% as singletons. The ends were cut back, 5 bases at V and 8 bases at J, with 15 bases in the middle. Germline V gives CDR1 SGHNT, CDR2 YENEEA. The CDR3 extends over 13 amino acids. The TCR originated in a woman aged 18-29 years in good health and CMV-seronegative. Sequencing was carried out using PBMCs. J is TRBJ2-5 and V is TRBV11-3; D gene uncertain. In DNA form, the CDR3 reads TGTGCCAGCAGCCCCCGAGGCCTGGATACCCAGTACTTC. Amino acid sequence: CASSPRGLDTQYF.